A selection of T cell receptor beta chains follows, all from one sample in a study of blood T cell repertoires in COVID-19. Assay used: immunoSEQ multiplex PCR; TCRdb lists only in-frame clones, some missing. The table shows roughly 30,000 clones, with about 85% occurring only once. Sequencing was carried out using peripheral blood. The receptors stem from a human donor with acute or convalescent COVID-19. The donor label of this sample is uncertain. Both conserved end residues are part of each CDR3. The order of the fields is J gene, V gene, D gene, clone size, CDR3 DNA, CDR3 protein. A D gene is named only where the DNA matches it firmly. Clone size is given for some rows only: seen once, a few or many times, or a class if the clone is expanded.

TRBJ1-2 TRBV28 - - TGTGCCAGCAGTCCTGGCGGGGTTGGGTATGGCTACACCTTC CASSPGGVGYGYTF
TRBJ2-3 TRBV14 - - TGTGCCAGCAGTCTTTCACTCCTAGACCCCGGGGGCACAACAGGGGACACAGATACGCAGTATTTT CASSLSLLDPGGTTGDTDTQYF
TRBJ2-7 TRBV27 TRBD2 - TGTGCCAGCAGTTTAAAACCTGGGACTAGCGGCTCCTACGAGCAGTACTTC CASSLKPGTSGSYEQYF
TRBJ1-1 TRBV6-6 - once TGTGCCAGCAGAGTAACAGAAAACACTGAAGCTTTCTTT CASRVTENTEAFF
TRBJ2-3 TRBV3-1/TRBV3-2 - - TGTGCCAGCAGCCGTACGGGGGATACGCAGTATTTT CASSRTGDTQYF
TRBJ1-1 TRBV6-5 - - TGTGCCAGCAGTTCAGAAATGAGGACTGAAGCTTTCTTT CASSSEMRTEAFF
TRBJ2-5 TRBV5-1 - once TGCGCCAGCAGCTTGGGTAGCGGCCAAGAGACCCAGTACTTC CASSLGSGQETQYF
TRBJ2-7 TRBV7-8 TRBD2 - TGTGCCAGCAGCTCCTTGCGGGGGGCCTACGAGCAGTACTTC CASSSLRGAYEQYF
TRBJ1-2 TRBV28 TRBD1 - TGTGCCAGCAGTGGTGGACAGGTCTACACCTTC CASSGGQVYTF
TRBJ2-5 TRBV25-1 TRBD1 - TGTGCCAGCAGCTACAGGGGTGGGGTTCAAGAGACCCAGTACTTC CASSYRGGVQETQYF
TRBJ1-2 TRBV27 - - TGTGCCAGCAGTTTAAGGGGGGGGCCTCGTGGCTACACCTTC CASSLRGGPRGYTF
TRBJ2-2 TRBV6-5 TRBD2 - TGTGCCAGCAGCCCCCTAGCGGACACCGGGGAGCTGTTTTTT CASSPLADTGELFF
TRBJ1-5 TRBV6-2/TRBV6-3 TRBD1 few TGTGCCAGCAGCTCAGTAACCGGACAGGGGGCCGGTCAGCCCCAGCATTTT CASSSVTGQGAGQPQHF
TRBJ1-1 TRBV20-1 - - TGCAGTGCCCCGCGAAGAGGGGAAGCTTTCTTT CSAPRRGEAFF
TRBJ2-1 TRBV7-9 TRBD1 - TGTGCCAGCAGCCCAGACGGACAGGGGCCTTTAAATGAGCAGTTCTTC CASSPDGQGPLNEQFF
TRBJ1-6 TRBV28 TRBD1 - TGTGCCAGCATTTTAGGGACAGACAATTCACCCCTCCACTTT CASILGTDNSPLHF
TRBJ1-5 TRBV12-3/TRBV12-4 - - TGTGCCAGCAGTTTACAGGTTAATCAGCCCCAGCATTTT CASSLQVNQPQHF
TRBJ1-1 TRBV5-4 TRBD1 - TGTGCCAGCAGACGCGGACAGGGTAAAACTGAAGCTTTCTTT CASRRGQGKTEAFF
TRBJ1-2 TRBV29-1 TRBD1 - TGCAGCGTTGATCCCCCAGGGGGCCATGGCTACACCTTC CSVDPPGGHGYTF
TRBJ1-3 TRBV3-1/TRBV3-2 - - TGTGCCAGCAGCCAAGGATGGGGTACAGGCGCCTCTGGAAACACCATATATTTT CASSQGWGTGASGNTIYF
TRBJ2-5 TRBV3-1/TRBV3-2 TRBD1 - TGTGCCAGCAGCCAAAGCGACAGGGGGCGGAGGGTCCAAGAGACCCAGTACTTC CASSQSDRGRRVQETQYF
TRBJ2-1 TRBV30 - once TGTGCCTGGAGCACAGGGTCCGGCTCCTACAATGAGCAGTTCTTC CAWSTGSGSYNEQFF
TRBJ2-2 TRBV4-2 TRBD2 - TGTGCCAGCAGCCAAGGTCGGGGGGGCCTCACCGGGGAGCTGTTTTTT CASSQGRGGLTGELFF
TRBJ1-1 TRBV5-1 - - TGCGCCAGCAGCTTACCAGGGGTTATCACTGAAGCTTTCTTT CASSLPGVITEAFF
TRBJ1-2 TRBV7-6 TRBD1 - TGTGCCAGCAGCCCCGGGACAGGGTCCCACTATGGCTACACCTTC CASSPGTGSHYGYTF
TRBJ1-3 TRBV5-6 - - TGTGCCAGCAGCTTGGCCGCGGGAAACACCATATATTTT CASSLAAGNTIYF
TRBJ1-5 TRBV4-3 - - TGCGCCAGCAGCCGGGGGGTCTGGGGCAATCAGCCCCAGCATTTT CASSRGVWGNQPQHF
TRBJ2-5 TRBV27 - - TGTGCCAGCAGCCTCCTCCCGGGAGCGTCCCAGTACTTC CASSLLPGASQYF
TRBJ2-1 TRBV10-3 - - TGTGCCATCAGTCAGCCCGGGACACTGGGGGATGAGCAGTTCTTC CAISQPGTLGDEQFF
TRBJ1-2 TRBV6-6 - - TGTGCCAGCTGCAAATACAGGGAGGGCTACACCTTC CASCKYREGYTF
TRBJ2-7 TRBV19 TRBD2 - TGTGCCAGTAGTACGGGAGGCTACGAGCAGTACTTC CASSTGGYEQYF
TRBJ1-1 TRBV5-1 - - TGCGCCAGCAGCTTGTGGGCGTTGAACACTGAAGCTTTCTTT CASSLWALNTEAFF
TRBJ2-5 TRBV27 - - TGTGCCAGCAGGACGTCGGGAGAGACCCAGTACTTC CASRTSGETQYF
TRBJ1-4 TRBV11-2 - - TGTGCCAGCAGCTCTGATGGGGGCGCGGGCGAAAAACTGTTTTTT CASSSDGGAGEKLFF
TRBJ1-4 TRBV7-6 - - TGTGCCAGCAGCTTGGAGTCAGATAATGAAAAACTGTTTTTT CASSLESDNEKLFF
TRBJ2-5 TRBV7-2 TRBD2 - TGTGCCAGCAGCTTCGCGGGGGGGAGGGAGACCCAGTACTTC CASSFAGGRETQYF
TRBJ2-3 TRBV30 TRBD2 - TGTGCCTGCCTACTAGCGGGGGGCACAGATACGCAGTATTTT CACLLAGGTDTQYF
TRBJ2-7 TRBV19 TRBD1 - TGTGCCAGTAGTATAGCGACAGGGAGCTACGAGCAGTACTTC CASSIATGSYEQYF
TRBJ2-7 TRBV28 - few TGTGCCAGCAGTTTGCCCCACCAAATTCAATGGGGGGCCTACGAGCAGTACTTC CASSLPHQIQWGAYEQYF
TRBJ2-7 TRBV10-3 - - TGTGCCATCAGTGATCAGGCTTACGAGCAGTACTTC CAISDQAYEQYF
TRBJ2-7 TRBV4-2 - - TGTGCCAGCAGCCAGATACAAACAGGTAACGAGCAGTACTTC CASSQIQTGNEQYF
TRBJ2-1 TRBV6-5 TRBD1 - TGTGCCAGCCGACTGGACAGGGCCGTCAATGAGCAGTTCTTC CASRLDRAVNEQFF